Below, one TCR beta chain is given with its context. Its specificity is unknown. CDR3 and TCR beta VDJ profiling relied on genomic DNA as the template. TCRdb analysed the reads with MiXCR anew, one entry per CDR3 protein. The repertoire holds 200,000 or so distinct CDR3 sequences, with 65% as singletons. The length of the CDR3 is 15 residues. CDR1 SEHNR and CDR2 FQNEAQ come from the germline V gene (reference sequence). V was shortened by 2 bases and J by 5 bases, with 16 bases between the two germline ends. The data belong to a study of CD8+CD57+ T cells in acquired aplastic anemia. Patients included in sequencing had previously demonstrated CD8+CD57+ cell expansion by flow cytometry. Diagnosis of severe acquired aplastic anemia applied to all patients. Patients had received no therapy at the time of blood sampling. General study results and limits: Simpson's diversity of CD8+ cells was not significantly different in patients compared with controls. Patients had around 30 CD8+ CDR3 sequences in common with controls (the shared set).

V usage is TRBV7-9 and J usage is TRBJ2-7; either TRBD1 or TRBD2 may fit D (5 bases each). Material for sequencing was sorted CD4+, CD8+, or CD8+CD57+ T cells (not recorded which) from PBMCs. This clonotype was obtained from a human donor with aplastic anemia. For the CDR3, the DNA is TGTGCCAGCAGCTTACAAGGAGGCACCAGGGACGAGCAGTACTTC. Amino acids: CASSLQGGTRDEQYF.